These 32 T cell receptor beta chains were all obtained from the same sample, sequenced in a study of CD8 T cells in ankylosing spondylitis. TCRdb itself ran the 5' RACE reads through MiXCR, one entry per CDR3 protein. This table has around 140,000 distinct CDR3 sequences, about 10% appearing once. The sequenced sample consisted of blood, either unsorted or a sorted T cell fraction (not recorded which). Source of these receptors: a female donor with ankylosing spondylitis or in good health (not recorded which).

This clonotype was seen repeatedly, ten times or more. The chain combines TRBV29-1 with TRBJ1-2, with no clear D. CDR3 length: 11 amino acids. The ends were cut back, 5 bases at V and 4 bases at J, with 8 bases in the middle. In germline, CDR1 is SQVTM, CDR2 ANQGSEA. CDR3 in amino acids: CSVRHLYGYTF. The CDR3 DNA reads as TGCAGCGTTAGGCACCTCTATGGCTACACCTTC.

This clonotype came up many times. This rearrangement joins TRBV7-2 to TRBJ2-2; the D gene could be TRBD1 or TRBD2 (6 bases each). This CDR3 is built from 13 residues. The V end lost 5 bases, the J end lost 11 bases, and 15 bases lay between the germline ends. Germline V gene data show CDR1 as SGHTA and CDR2 as FQGNSA. CDR3 protein: CASSQGGGAELFF. The DNA for the CDR3 is TGTGCCAGCAGCCAAGGAGGGGGAGCTGAGCTGTTTTTT.

About this clonotype: This may stem from a read error, because a much larger clone lies one nucleotide away. The rearrangement uses TRBV11-3 and TRBJ2-1, with a weak D call TRBD2 (6 bases). Per germline, CDR1 SGHNT and CDR2 YENEEA. CDR3 length: 15 amino acids. Deletions cut 5 bases from V and 4 bases from J, with 15 bases between. The CDR3 here is CASSNSAEGYNEQFF. Here the CDR3 DNA reads TGTGCCAGCAGCAACTCAGCGGAGGGATACAATGAGCAGTTCTTC. The full variable domain, in which reference TRBV11-3 and TRBJ2-1 provide the parts outside the CDR3, is EAGVVQSPRYKIIEKKQPVAFWCNPISGHNTLYWYLQNLGQGPELLIRYENEEAVDDSQLPKDRFSAERLKGVDSTLKIQPAELGDSAVYLCASSNSAEGYNEQFFGPGTRLTVL.

This clonotype has at least ten counts. The chain is built from TRBV3-1 and TRBJ2-6; D is unresolved. The CDR3 covers 14 residues. Trimming took 4 bases from V and 0 from J, leaving 4 bases between them. In germline, CDR1 is LGHDT, CDR2 YNNKEL (reference sequence). Written as DNA, the CDR3 is TGTGCCAGCAGCCCGAACTCTGGGGCCAACGTCCTGACTTTC. It translates to CASSPNSGANVLTF.

This clonotype was counted at least ten times. The genes are TRBV29-1 and TRBJ1-1, with D perhaps TRBD1 (5 bases). Germline V CDR1 and CDR2: SQVTM, ANQGSEA. This CDR3 contains 13 residues. The V end was cut by 7 bases, the J end by 0 bases, with 12 bases between. As DNA, the CDR3 is TGCAGCGGAAGACAGACCATGAACACTGAAGCTTTCTTT. It translates to CSGRQTMNTEAFF.

This clonotype was observed at least ten times. The chain uses TRBV10-3 and TRBJ2-5; D remains ambiguous. Trimming pared 8 bases from V and 0 bases from J, leaving 7 bases between. Per germline, CDR1 ENHRY and CDR2 SYGVKD. The CDR3 is 12 amino acids. CDR3 sequence (DNA): TGTGCCATCGCTCCGTACCAAGAGACCCAGTACTTC. Translated: CAIAPYQETQYF.

The gene calls are TRBV16 and TRBJ2-5; the match to TRBD2 covers 8 bases. The CDR3 is made up of 16 amino acids. Germline CDR1 is KGHSY and CDR2 is FQNENV. Unmatched junction bases numbered 9, after V lost 2 bases and J lost 4 bases. The DNA for the CDR3 is TGTGCCAGCAGCCAAAGTGGAGCGGGAGAGGGAGAGACCCAGTACTTC. Encoded protein: CASSQSGAGEGETQYF.

This clonotype was recorded a few times. This rearrangement joins TRBV28 to TRBJ2-7; 8 nucleotides agree with TRBD1. The CDR3 consists of 13 residues. The junction had 7 bases not matched to a gene; V was cut back by 5 bases and J by 7 bases. In germline, CDR1 is MDHEN, CDR2 SYDVKM. CDR3 amino acids: CASSADRVQEQYF. CDR3 DNA sequence: TGTGCCAGCAGTGCGGACAGGGTGCAAGAGCAGTACTTC.

Turning to this clonotype: A much larger clone lies one base from this, so it may be a read error. The CDR3 here is CSASIGPYGYPF. The CDR3 coding sequence is TGCAGTGCTAGCATCGGGCCCTATGGCTACCCCTTC. The J gene is TRBJ1-2, the V gene TRBV20-1; D remains ambiguous. In germline, CDR1 is DFQATT, CDR2 SNEGSKA (reference sequence). The CDR3 spans 12 residues.

This clonotype was seen more than once but under ten times. CDR3 sequence: CASSLGQISYEQYF. The CDR3 nucleotides read TGTGCCAGCAGCTTAGGACAGATTTCCTACGAGCAGTACTTC. The chain joins TRBV7-9 to TRBJ2-7; D might be TRBD1 (5 bases). Germline V gene sequence: CDR1 SEHNR, CDR2 FQNEAQ (reference sequence). Trimming shortened V by 1 base and J by 1 base, and 8 bases separated the two germline ends. This CDR3 has 14 residues.

At least ten counts were recorded for this clonotype. The rearrangement uses TRBV10-3 and TRBJ1-6; 7 nucleotides align to TRBD1. Germline CDR1 ENHRY, CDR2 SYGVKD. The CDR3 is 18 residues long. Trimming took 3 bases from V and 7 from J; bases not matched to a gene: 15. The CDR3 spells CAISELYAPGQMNSPLHF. Here the CDR3 DNA reads TGTGCCATCAGTGAACTCTACGCCCCGGGACAGATGAATTCACCCCTCCACTTT.

This clonotype was seen many times. The V call is TRBV20-1, the J call TRBJ2-1; no firm D call. The length of the CDR3 is 10 residues. Germline V gene lookup returns CDR1 DFQATT and CDR2 SNEGSKA (reference sequence). V dropped 0 bases and J dropped 10 bases, with 4 bases sitting between them. CDR3 amino acids: CSARDREQFF. CDR3 in DNA: TGCAGTGCTAGAGATCGGGAGCAGTTCTTC.

This clonotype was found many times. CDR3 sequence: CATSREGLADNEQFF. The DNA of the CDR3 is TGTGCCACCAGCAGAGAGGGACTAGCGGACAATGAGCAGTTCTTC. The V gene is TRBV15, the J gene TRBJ2-1; 11 nucleotides agree with TRBD2. Germline V gives CDR1 LNHNV, CDR2 YYDKDF (reference sequence). The CDR3 spans 15 residues. The V segment lost 0 bases and the J segment 5 bases; nucleotides outside the gene matches: 0.

DNA of the CDR3: TGTGCCAGCACCCAACGAGGGGCAGATACGCAGTATTTT. Translation: CASTQRGADTQYF. V usage is TRBV7-9 and J usage is TRBJ2-3, with D perhaps matching TRBD1 or TRBD2 (5 bases each). Germline lookup yields CDR1 SEHNR and CDR2 FQNEAQ (reference sequence). The V and J ends lost 7 bases and 4 bases respectively, with 12 bases between them. The CDR3 length is 13 residues.

In the case of this clonotype: Just one base apart from a much larger clone, this may be a read error. The V call is TRBV20-1, the J call TRBJ1-1, with TRBD1 as a possible D gene (5 bases). With 5 bases removed from V and 6 bases from J, the gap between germline ends came to 13 bases. This CDR3 has 12 amino acids. Germline V CDR1 and CDR2: DFQATT, SNEGSKA (reference sequence). The CDR3 here is CSAQGHNAEAFF. CDR3 coding DNA: TGCAGTGCTCAAGGACACAACGCTGAAGCTTTCTTT.

This clonotype was counted a few times. The gene calls are TRBV4-1 and TRBJ2-7, with 13 bases matching TRBD2. This CDR3 has 17 residues. The J segment lost 3 bases and the V segment lost 4 bases, leaving 9 bases of the junction unmatched. The germline CDR1 and CDR2 sequences are MGHRA and YSYEKL. CDR3: CASSRTSGGVRFYEQYF. The CDR3 DNA reads as TGCGCCAGCAGCCGGACTAGCGGGGGTGTGAGGTTCTACGAGCAGTACTTC.

This clonotype was counted ten times or more. The chain links TRBV2 to TRBJ2-1; tentative D call: TRBD2 (6 bases). The CDR3 sequence is 14 residues long. The germline gives CDR1 SNHLY, CDR2 FYNNEI. V was pared by 6 bases and J by 6 bases, with 15 bases between. The CDR3 DNA sequence: TGTGCCAGCAGCGTTATGGGGACTGCCAATGAGCAGTTCTTC. As protein: CASSVMGTANEQFF.

This clonotype has a handful of counts. The chain uses TRBV5-8 and TRBJ2-7; 8 bases are shared with TRBD2. Germline V lookup: CDR1 SGHTS, CDR2 YDEGEE. J was trimmed by 4 bases and V by 2 bases; bases with no gene match: 8. CDR3 length: 15 amino acids. CDR3 loop: CASSLGVAGSYEQYF. The CDR3 DNA reads as TGTGCCAGCAGCTTAGGAGTAGCGGGATCATACGAGCAGTACTTC.

There are a few counts of this clonotype. The gene calls are TRBV3-1 and TRBJ1-1; D is uncertain. CDR1 is LGHDT and CDR2 is YNNKEL in the germline V gene (reference sequence). The CDR3 contains 19 residues. Trimming left V 0 bases short and J 5 bases short, with 25 bases between. The CDR3 sequence is CASSQDGAVGRGSGTEAFF. CDR3 DNA sequence: TGTGCCAGCAGCCAAGACGGCGCAGTTGGACGGGGATCAGGAACTGAAGCTTTCTTT.

This clonotype was seen repeatedly, ten times or more. The chain is built from TRBV5-1 and TRBJ2-6; 7 bases match TRBD1. The CDR3 spans 17 residues. V was pared by 5 bases and J by 0 bases, with 8 bases of the junction left unmatched. Looked up from germline, CDR1 is SGHRS and CDR2 is YFSETQ. The CDR3 nucleotides are TGCGCCAGCAGTTCCCGGGACAGCCCCTCTGGGGCCAACGTCCTGACTTTC. It encodes CASSSRDSPSGANVLTF.

This clonotype has at least ten counts. The V and J genes are TRBV12-3 or TRBV12-4 and TRBJ2-6, with TRBD1 as a possible D gene (5 bases). V lost 7 bases to trimming and J lost 2 bases, with 15 bases between them. The CDR3 runs to 16 residues. The CDR3 region has the DNA TGTGCCAGCAATCGGGCCCAGGGCGCTGGGGCCAACGTCCTGACTTTC. Protein sequence: CASNRAQGAGANVLTF.

This clonotype came up a few times. This rearrangement joins TRBV24-1 to TRBJ2-5, with D possibly matching TRBD1 (6 bases). The CDR3 spans 15 residues. V lost 4 bases and J 4 bases, leaving 15 bases between the germline ends. Per the germline V gene, CDR1 is KGHDR and CDR2 is SFDVKD. The CDR3 sequence: CATSEITGLRETQYF. The CDR3, as DNA: TGTGCCACCAGTGAAATAACAGGGCTTCGAGAGACCCAGTACTTC.

This clonotype appeared many times. V gene TRBV28 combines with J gene TRBJ2-2; no firm D call. The CDR3 totals 12 residues. CDR1 is MDHEN, CDR2 SYDVKM, per germline. V was cut by 6 bases and J by 8 bases, with 10 bases left in between. CDR3 protein: CASRVPRGELFF. The DNA for the CDR3 is TGTGCCAGCAGAGTTCCTAGGGGGGAGCTGTTTTTT. The full variable domain, rest sourced from reference TRBV28 and TRBJ2-2, is DVKVTQSSRYLVKRTGEKVFLECVQDMDHENMFWYRQDPGLGLRLIYFSYDVKMKEKGDIPEGYSVSREKKERFSLILESASTNQTSMYLCASRVPRGELFFGEGSRLTVL.

This clonotype was seen at least ten times. The genes are TRBV5-1 and TRBJ2-5; no reliable D call. Germline CDR1 is SGHRS and CDR2 is YFSETQ. Trimming stripped 0 bases from V and 0 bases from J, with 9 bases between. The CDR3 is made up of 15 amino acids. The CDR3 DNA reads as TGCGCCAGCAGCTTGGACCCCGGGTACCAAGAGACCCAGTACTTC. Residues: CASSLDPGYQETQYF.

This clonotype was observed a few times. The V call is TRBV28, the J call TRBJ1-5; D unclear. Germline V gene lookup returns CDR1 MDHEN and CDR2 SYDVKM. V gave up 2 bases and J gave up 0 bases, with 5 bases separating them. CDR3 length: 14 residues. CDR3 residues: CASSLEVSNQPQHF. The DNA for the CDR3 is TGTGCCAGCAGTTTAGAGGTTAGCAATCAGCCCCAGCATTTT.

There are many counts of this clonotype. The V gene is TRBV19, the J gene TRBJ2-2; 8 bases map to TRBD1. The V gene's germline CDR1 is LNHDA and CDR2 SQIVND (reference sequence). This CDR3 is built from 14 residues. V was clipped by 9 bases and J by 4 bases; unmatched bases: 7. The CDR3 spells CASSTDRGTGELFF. The CDR3 bases are TGTGCCAGCTCTACCGACAGGGGCACCGGGGAGCTGTTTTTT. Filled out from reference TRBV19 and TRBJ2-2, the complete variable domain reads DGGITQSPKYLFRKEGQNVTLSCEQNLNHDAMYWYRQDPGQGLRLIYYSQIVNDFQKGDIAEGYSVSREKKESFPLTVTSAQKNPTAFYLCASSTDRGTGELFFGEGSRLTVL.

In this sample, this clonotype turned up many times. V gene TRBV10-2 combines with J gene TRBJ2-3; D gene ambiguous. Germline loops: CDR1 WSHSY, CDR2 SAAADI. There are 11 residues in the CDR3. The germline V and J ends were trimmed by 8 bases and 2 bases, with 5 bases remaining between them. The CDR3 coding sequence is TGCGCCAGCGGTTACACAGATACGCAGTATTTT. It encodes CASGYTDTQYF.

At least ten counts were recorded for this clonotype. V and J are TRBV20-1 and TRBJ1-5; perhaps TRBD1 as D (6 bases). V was shortened by 0 bases and J by 5 bases, with 23 bases between the two germline ends. The germline V gene encodes CDR1 DFQATT and CDR2 SNEGSKA (reference sequence). CDR3 length: 18 residues. The CDR3 DNA reads TGCAGTGCTAGAGATTGGGACATGGTGACAGGTGGGGATCAGCCCCAGCATTTT. Its protein is CSARDWDMVTGGDQPQHF.

The chain is built from TRBV9 and TRBJ2-5; TRBD2 matches 7 bases. Germline V CDR1 and CDR2: SGDLS, YYNGEE. The CDR3 spans 17 residues. Trimming removed 3 bases from V and 5 bases from J; junction bases left unmatched: 16. The CDR3 coding sequence is TGTGCCAGCAGCGGCCCTAGCGGCGCCACAACATGGGAGACCCAGTACTTC. This translates into CASSGPSGATTWETQYF.

This clonotype was counted a single time. No conserved phenylalanine or tryptophan is present at the end of the CDR3, so a read error is the likely explanation. The chain recombines TRBV7-2 with TRBJ1-5; D remains ambiguous. V was shortened by 2 bases and J by 0 bases, with 8 bases between the two germline ends. CDR3 length equals 15 residues. Germline V gives CDR1 SGHTA, CDR2 FQGNSA. The CDR3 loop reads CASSLLMDSNQPQHY. The CDR3 DNA sequence: TGTGCCAGCAGCTTATTGATGGATAGCAATCAGCCCCAGCATTAT.

This clonotype was seen at least ten times. The chain couples TRBV7-8 to TRBJ2-3; TRBD2 is a possible D gene (6 bases). Trimming took off 6 bases at V and 6 bases at J, with 19 bases between the two ends. The length of the CDR3 is 15 residues. Germline assignment: CDR1 SGHVS and CDR2 FQNEAQ. CDR3 region: CASSQVGGLWDTQYF. CDR3 DNA sequence: TGTGCCAGCAGTCAGGTTGGAGGGTTGTGGGATACGCAGTATTTT.

Turning to this clonotype: This sequence may be a read error, since a much larger clone differs from it by one base. The chain uses TRBV7-2 and TRBJ1-3; D gene unclear. Germline lookup yields CDR1 SGHTA and CDR2 FQGNSA. CDR3 length equals 15 residues. The CDR3 sequence is CASSPLASSGNAIYF. The DNA of the CDR3 is TGTGCCAGCAGCCCCCTGGCCTCCTCTGGAAACGCCATATATTTT.